This paragraph covers one T cell receptor beta chain sequence. Its antigen remains unknown. This specimen belongs to a study of blood T cells in healthy people across ages. General study points: As age increased, TCR beta diversity per million T cells fell in a roughly linear fashion. Total diversity from one million sequenced T cells was likely underestimated.

V shed 6 bases, J shed 2 bases, and the junction held 5 bases outside the gene matches. Germline loops: CDR1 DFQATT, CDR2 SNEGSKA (reference sequence). This CDR3 has 14 residues. With a J-beta primer mix and a sample-barcoded 5' primer, a second PCR ran about 7 to 11 cycles. Each cDNA molecule carried a tag from a template-switch adaptor that contained 12 random nucleotides. TCRdb itself ran the 5' RACE reads through MiXCR, one entry per CDR3 protein. The sample holds nearly 800,000 distinct CDR3 sequences; 45% to 70% are singletons and the top ten take roughly 25%. The receptor comes from a man aged 35 to 55 in good health. What was sequenced was blood. The chain links TRBV20-1 to TRBJ2-7; 12 positions match TRBD2. For the CDR3, the DNA is TGCAGTGCAAAAAGGACTAGCGGGGCCTACGAGCAGTACTTC. This sequence encodes CSAKRTSGAYEQYF.